The 25 T cell receptor beta chains below come from one sample, sequenced in a study of T cells in Graves' hyperthyroidism and ophthalmopathy. Amplified regions were TCR beta CDR3 sequences from RNA transcripts. A first-round RT-PCR of the TCR CDR3 used the HTBI primer set. TCRdb reprocessed the multiplex PCR reads with MiXCR, giving one entry per CDR3 protein. The sample records over 300,000 distinct CDR3 sequences, about 15% being singletons. Specimen: blood. These receptors were taken from a woman aged 60-75 years with Graves' hyperthyroidism.

Many counts were recorded for this clonotype. The chain carries TRBV2 and TRBJ1-2; D might be TRBD1 (6 bases). V gave up 7 bases and J gave up 8 bases, with 17 bases separating them. This CDR3 is built from 13 residues. CDR1 and CDR2 (germline): SNHLY, FYNNEI. CDR3 residues: CASMKRRGDGYTF. The CDR3, as DNA: TGTGCCAGCATGAAACGGAGGGGGGACGGCTACACCTTC.

The chain couples TRBV19 to TRBJ1-2; 12 bases align to TRBD1. The CDR3 runs 14 residues. CDR1 is LNHDA, CDR2 SQIVND, per germline (reference sequence). The ends lost 7 bases at V and 4 bases at J; junction bases unmatched: 4. Here the CDR3 DNA reads TGTGCCAGTAAATCGGGACAGGGGGCCTATGGCTACACCTTC. It codes for CASKSGQGAYGYTF.

Note on this clonotype: This may come from a read error, since a much larger clone is one base off. The V call is TRBV2, the J call TRBJ2-1, with TRBD2 matching 7 bases. CDR1 and CDR2 from the germline V gene are SNHLY and FYNNEI. This CDR3 contains 15 residues. CDR3 coding DNA: TGTGCCAGCAGGACTGGCGGGGGAGTCCACAATGGGCAGTTCTTC. This gives the protein CASRTGGGVHNGQFF.

This rearrangement joins TRBV5-1 to TRBJ2-2; TRBD1 might be the D (6 bases). The CDR3 is 14 residues long. Looked up from germline, CDR1 is SGHRS and CDR2 is YFSETQ. The germline V and J ends were trimmed by 0 bases and 5 bases, with 8 bases remaining between them. The CDR3 DNA reads as TGCGCCAGCAGCTTGGATGGGACAACCGGGGAGCTGTTTTTT. It translates to CASSLDGTTGELFF.

This clonotype was picked up many times. The chain couples TRBV7-3 to TRBJ2-3; D is ambiguous. V was clipped by 5 bases and J by 2 bases, with 14 bases between them. CDR3 size: 15 residues. Per the germline V gene, CDR1 is SGHTA and CDR2 is FQGTGA. The CDR3 region has the DNA TGTGCCAGCAGCCCCCAATCCGGCAACACAGATACGCAGTATTTT. Its translation: CASSPQSGNTDTQYF.

This clonotype has ten or more counts. The chain links TRBV7-9 to TRBJ2-7; 9 bases are a match to TRBD1. V lost 4 bases and J lost 3; bases outside the gene matches: 7. The V gene's germline CDR1 is SEHNR and CDR2 FQNEAQ (reference sequence). This CDR3 has 15 residues. The CDR3 coding sequence is TGTGCCAGCAGCTCGCCCGGGACAGGGATCTACGAGCAGTACTTC. The encoded protein is CASSSPGTGIYEQYF.

Many counts were recorded for this clonotype. The rearrangement joins TRBV3-1 to TRBJ1-3; possibly TRBD1 for D (6 bases). With 3 bases removed from V and 8 bases from J, the gap between germline ends came to 11 bases. CDR3 length equals 13 residues. Germline V CDR1 and CDR2: LGHDT, YNNKEL (reference sequence). CDR3 amino acids: CASSHPGADTIYF. The CDR3 DNA reads TGTGCCAGCAGCCATCCGGGGGCGGACACCATATATTTT. The full variable domain, with the rest looked up from reference TRBV3-1 and TRBJ1-3, is DTAVSQTPKYLVTQMGNDKSIKCEQNLGHDTMYWYKQDSKKFLKIMFSYNNKELIINETVPNRFSPKSPDKAHLNLHINSLELGDSAVYFCASSHPGADTIYFGEGSWLTVV.

This clonotype showed up just a few times. The chain joins TRBV6-2 or TRBV6-3 to TRBJ2-7; possibly TRBD1 for D (5 bases). The CDR3 runs 13 residues. CDR1 is MNHEY and CDR2 is SVGEGT in the germline V gene. V lost 0 bases and J lost 5, with 8 bases in between. The CDR3 reads CASSYSWGDEQYF. CDR3 sequence (DNA): TGTGCCAGCAGTTACTCGTGGGGCGACGAGCAGTACTTC.

Comments on this clonotype: A read error may be the cause here, since a much bigger clone is one base away. V gene TRBV3-1 combines with J gene TRBJ2-5, with a weak D call TRBD2 (6 bases). CDR3 length equals 14 residues. Trimming took off 6 bases at V and 3 bases at J, with 14 bases between the two ends. From germline, CDR1 is LGHDT and CDR2 YNNKEL (reference sequence). CDR3 amino acids: CASSLMGGKETQYF. The CDR3 nucleotides are TGTGCCAGCAGTCTAATGGGAGGTAAAGAGACCCAGTACTTC.

Here the CDR3 reads CASSRGTGGTSYEQYF. DNA for the CDR3: TGCGCCAGCAGCCGTGGGACAGGGGGAACCTCCTACGAGCAGTACTTC. The V call is TRBV5-1, the J call TRBJ2-7, with TRBD1 matching over 11 bases. V was pared by 4 bases and J by 0 bases, with 6 bases of the junction left unmatched. The germline CDR1 and CDR2 sequences are SGHRS and YFSETQ. CDR3 length: 16 residues.

V is TRBV6-4 and J is TRBJ1-2, with D tentatively TRBD1 (6 bases). Between the trimmed V and J ends, which lost 0 bases and 7 bases, there was a span of 12 bases. CDR3 length: 14 residues. Germline V gene data show CDR1 as MRHNA and CDR2 as SNTAGT. The CDR3: CASSDSLRGGGYTF. The CDR3 DNA is TGTGCCAGCAGTGACTCGCTCAGGGGCGGTGGCTACACCTTC.

The gene calls are TRBV25-1 and TRBJ2-1; TRBD2 matches at 8 bases. J was trimmed by 8 bases and V by 6 bases; bases with no gene match: 24. Germline V gives CDR1 MGHDK, CDR2 SYGVNS. The CDR3 sequence is 19 residues long. The CDR3 is CASSRTRDHSGVQRYEQFF. The CDR3 region has the DNA TGTGCCAGCAGCCGAACGAGGGACCATAGCGGGGTACAACGGTATGAGCAGTTCTTC.

For this clonotype: An end of the junction differs from the germline gene, which may be a read error. This chain links TRBV10-3 with TRBJ1-2; 10 bases agree with TRBD1. Per the germline V gene, CDR1 is ENHRY and CDR2 is SYGVKD. The CDR3 has 13 residues. CDR3 loop: CAIMTGGAGGNTF. CDR3 nucleotide sequence: TGTGCCATCATGACAGGGGGCGCGGGTGGCAACACCTTC.

This chain connects TRBV7-9 to TRBJ2-1; 8 nucleotides align to TRBD1. The V and J ends lost 4 bases and 1 base, in that order; junction bases with no gene match: 6. The CDR3 sequence is 16 residues long. CDR1 and CDR2 from the germline V gene are SEHNR and FQNEAQ (reference sequence). The CDR3: CASSSTGGGSYNEQFF. The DNA for the CDR3 is TGTGCCAGCAGCTCTACAGGGGGTGGTTCCTACAATGAGCAGTTCTTC.

This clonotype was observed a handful of times. The V call is TRBV11-3, the J call TRBJ1-6; D is undetermined. CDR3 size: 16 residues. V was trimmed by 5 bases and J by 9 bases, leaving 20 bases between them. Germline CDR1 and CDR2: SGHNT and YENEEA. As DNA, the CDR3 is TGTGCCAGCAGCCGAGATCAAACGTCCGGGATTTCACCCCTCCACTTT. Translating gives CASSRDQTSGISPLHF.

The chain couples TRBV2 to TRBJ2-5; 8 positions match TRBD2. Per the germline V gene, CDR1 is SNHLY and CDR2 is FYNNEI. The CDR3 is 15 amino acids. After removal of 3 bases from V and 4 bases from J, the junction contained 7 bases not matched to a gene. CDR3 sequence reads: CASSEKRERGETQYF. The CDR3 region has the DNA TGTGCCAGCAGTGAGAAGCGGGAGAGAGGAGAGACCCAGTACTTC. Looking up the rest from reference TRBV2 and TRBJ2-5 gives the full variable domain: EPEVTQTPSHQVTQMGQEVILRCVPISNHLYFYWYRQILGQKVEFLVSFYNNEISEKSEIFDDQFSVERPDGSNFTLKIRSTKLEDSAMYFCASSEKRERGETQYFGPGTRLLVL.

The genes are TRBV29-1 and TRBJ2-1; TRBD2 aligns across 9 bases. J was trimmed by 9 bases and V by 7 bases; bases with no gene match: 10. The CDR3 length is 13 residues. CDR1 SQVTM and CDR2 ANQGSEA come from the germline V gene. The CDR3 DNA sequence: TGCAGCGCCAGCGGGAGGCCGAGGTCTGAGCAGTTCTTC. It codes for CSASGRPRSEQFF.

This chain links TRBV5-6 with TRBJ2-5, with 10 bases lining up with TRBD1. Germline CDR1 and CDR2: SGHDT and YYEEEE. Trimming removed 5 bases from V and 5 bases from J; junction bases left unmatched: 6. The CDR3 is 14 amino acids. The CDR3 coding sequence is TGTGCCAGCAGTGTGACAGGGGGCGGGGAGACCCAGTACTTC. It codes for CASSVTGGGETQYF.

This clonotype was counted many times. The chain combines TRBV2 with TRBJ2-1; TRBD2 agrees at 8 bases. V shed 8 bases, J shed 5 bases, and the junction held 11 bases outside the gene matches. The CDR3 is 15 residues long. The germline V gene encodes CDR1 SNHLY and CDR2 FYNNEI. CDR3 nucleotide sequence: TGTGCCAGCTCCCGGGTTGCGGGAGGTAACAATGAGCAGTTCTTC. Protein: CASSRVAGGNNEQFF.

This clonotype came up many times. The rearrangement links TRBV2 to TRBJ1-1; tentative D call: TRBD1 (5 bases). The CDR3 spans 14 residues. The V gene's germline CDR1 is SNHLY and CDR2 FYNNEI. Trimming took 5 bases from V and 4 from J, leaving 14 bases between them. CDR3 bases: TGTGCCAGCAGTCCAGGGTCGGTGTTCACTGAAGCTTTCTTT. Translation: CASSPGSVFTEAFF.

Regarding this clonotype: At one end the junction does not follow the germline gene, possibly because of a read error. The rearrangement uses TRBV6-1 and TRBJ2-5; TRBD1 matches 7 bases. The CDR3 length is 12 residues. CDR1 is MNHNS, CDR2 SASEGT, per germline. The CDR3 spells CASSEGDATGDF. In DNA, the CDR3 is TGTGCCAGCAGTGAGGGGGATGCAACAGGGGACTTC.

This clonotype showed up just a few times. With a much larger clone just one base away, this may be a read error. J is TRBJ2-7 and V is TRBV30, with D hard to call. The J call is doubtful: the DNA matches TRBJ2-1 better. The length of the CDR3 is 12 residues. Germline CDR1 reads GTSNPN; CDR2 reads SVGIG (reference sequence). The CDR3 DNA reads as TGTGCCTGGAGTGATCCAGGCTACGAGCAGTTCTTC. The encoded protein is CAWSDPGYEQFF.

The genes are TRBV28 and TRBJ2-1; D is possibly TRBD2 (6 bases). This CDR3 has 11 amino acids. V was cut by 8 bases and J by 10 bases, with 12 bases left in between. CDR1 and CDR2 from the germline V gene are MDHEN and SYDVKM. The CDR3 here is CASVLAGEQFF. In DNA, the CDR3 is TGTGCCAGCGTGCTGGCGGGGGAGCAGTTCTTC. The full variable domain, its missing parts supplied by reference TRBV28 and TRBJ2-1, is DVKVTQSSRYLVKRTGEKVFLECVQDMDHENMFWYRQDPGLGLRLIYFSYDVKMKEKGDIPEGYSVSREKKERFSLILESASTNQTSMYLCASVLAGEQFFGPGTRLTVL.

V gene TRBV24-1 combines with J gene TRBJ2-1; 13 bases line up with TRBD2. The CDR3 is 16 amino acids. Germline V lookup: CDR1 KGHDR, CDR2 SFDVKD. Trimming took 4 bases from V and 8 from J; bases not matched to a gene: 7. The CDR3: CATSDRGLAGKDEQFF. The CDR3 coding sequence is TGTGCCACCAGTGACAGGGGACTAGCGGGAAAGGATGAGCAGTTCTTC.

The chain is built from TRBV5-1 and TRBJ1-6, with D unclear. This CDR3 is 14 amino acids long. From germline, CDR1 is SGHRS and CDR2 YFSETQ. V was clipped by 2 bases and J by 8 bases, with 11 bases between them. CDR3: CASSFLGDHSPLHF. The DNA of the CDR3 is TGCGCCAGCAGCTTCCTCGGGGATCATTCACCCCTCCACTTT.